This T cell receptor (beta chain) was recovered during a study of T cell repertoires in cytomegalovirus infection. The wider study: Evidence of both CMV infection and a matching HLA type came from public TCR beta signatures. Whole-study findings and limits: HLA-C-restricted, CMV-specific TCR beta clonotypes were dominant ex vivo. Individuals carrying CMV plus the relevant HLA were identified by cumulative frequency of public TCR beta families.

This clonotype came up a few times. The antigen remains unidentified. TCRdb itself ran the reads through MiXCR, one entry per CDR3 protein. In the table there are some 450,000 distinct CDR3 sequences, about 33% of which are singletons. The germline V gene encodes CDR1 LNHDA and CDR2 SQIVND (reference sequence). The junction had 9 bases not matched to a gene; V was cut back by 6 bases and J by 5 bases. The CDR3 loop spans 14 amino acids. This receptor was obtained from a human donor in good health (CMV status not recorded). Some clones in this sample may be carry-over from other donors' samples. Sequenced sample: PBMCs. The chain combines TRBV19 with TRBJ1-1; 7 nucleotides agree with TRBD1. CDR3 sequence: CASRGTGETTEAFF. Written as DNA, the CDR3 is TGTGCCAGTAGGGGAACAGGGGAGACAACTGAAGCTTTCTTT.